This T cell receptor (beta chain) emerged from a study of blood T cell repertoires in COVID-19. Study-level information: Samples representing acute and convalescent COVID-19 were sourced from the United States, Italy and Spain. PBMCs, B-cell-depleted T cells, or T cells were the source of the cDNA or gDNA that made up the material.

Those enrolled in Seattle joined during active infection and were followed longitudinally afterward. The CDR3 is 18 residues long. J was trimmed by 3 bases and V by 3 bases; bases with no gene match: 9. The germline V gene has CDR1 ENHRY and CDR2 SYGVKD. Methods used by the authors: Estimation of nucleated cell counts was performed using reference gene primer amplification. Some clones are missing from TCRdb's copy, which holds only in-frame ones; the method was immunoSEQ multiplex PCR. V, J and clone size reflect that table, while D and trimming were determined from the DNA. Of 400,000 or so clones in the sample, approximately 91% are singletons; the top ten hold about 1.6%.

The chain has TRBV10-3 and TRBJ1-6; 9 nucleotides match TRBD1. The sequenced sample consisted of peripheral blood. The origin of this receptor is a middle-aged woman with COVID-19, enrolled during active disease. CDR3 coding DNA: TGTGCCATCAGTGAAACGAGGGACAGGGCGGGCTATAATTCACCCCTCCACTTT. This translates into CAISETRDRAGYNSPLHF.